A selection of T cell receptor beta chains follows, all from one sample in a study of blood T cells in healthy people across ages. In TCRdb, the 5' RACE reads were re-called with MiXCR into one record per CDR3 protein. Here the sample spans more than 1 million distinct CDR3 sequences, 35% to 50% being singletons. Sequencing input: blood. These receptors were obtained from an older woman in good health. CDR3s include the opening cysteine and the closing phenylalanine or tryptophan. The D gene is left open where the match is weak. A clone size is listed for some rows: how often the clone was seen (once, few, many), or a class if it is expanded.

TRBJ1-4 | TRBV5-6 | . | . | TGTGCCAGCAGCGTACTTCAGGGAGAGGGTGAAAAACTGTTTTTT | CASSVLQGEGEKLFF
TRBJ2-3 | TRBV21-1 | few | . | TGTGCCAGCACCCGACAGGGTAGCACAGATACGCAGTATTTT | CASTRQGSTDTQYF
TRBJ2-2 | TRBV7-2 | . | TRBD1 | TGTGCCAGCAGCAGACGCAGGGGGCCGGCCACCGGGGAGCTGTTTTTT | CASSRRRGPATGELFF
TRBJ2-7 | TRBV4-1 | . | . | TGCGCCAGCAGCCAAGACTGGGGGAATAGTGCAGGGCTCTACGAGCAGTACTTC | CASSQDWGNSAGLYEQYF
TRBJ2-4 | TRBV7-2 | . | TRBD2 | TGTGCCAGCAGCTCAAAGACTAGCGGGTGGGCCGGGGCCAAAAACATTCAGTACTTC | CASSSKTSGWAGAKNIQYF
TRBJ1-4 | TRBV5-1 | . | . | TGCGCCAGCAGCTTGTCAGGGTTCCGGGAAAAACTGTTTTTT | CASSLSGFREKLFF
TRBJ1-6 | TRBV21-1 | . | . | TGTGCCAGCCCCGGGACAGCTAATTCACCCCTCCACTTT | CASPGTANSPLHF
TRBJ2-5 | TRBV6-6 | few | . | TGTGCCAGCAGTTACTCATCTGCCCAAGAGACCCAGTACTTC | CASSYSSAQETQYF
TRBJ2-1 | TRBV5-1 | many | . | TGTGCCAGCAGTTTAAACAATGAGCAGTTCTTC | CASSLNNEQFF
TRBJ2-7 | TRBV20-1 | few | TRBD2 | TGCAGTGCCACTAGCGGGAGGTACAATGAGCAGTACTTC | CSATSGRYNEQYF
TRBJ1-5 | TRBV6-2/TRBV6-3 | few | . | TGTGCCAGCAGGAAACACAGGGTTTTGAGCAATCAGCCCCAGCATTTT | CASRKHRVLSNQPQHF
TRBJ2-5 | TRBV9 | . | TRBD2 | TGTGCCAGCAGCGTGGGGACTAGCGGGAGATTACAAGAGACCCAGTACTTC | CASSVGTSGRLQETQYF
TRBJ2-3 | TRBV2 | . | . | TGTGCCAGCAGTGCATGGGCAGATACGCAGTATTTT | CASSAWADTQYF
TRBJ1-1 | TRBV11-2 | many | . | TGTGCCAGCAGCTCATCGGACAGCATGAACACTGAAGCTTTCTTT | CASSSSDSMNTEAFF
TRBJ2-7 | TRBV15 | few | TRBD1 | TGTGCCACCAGCAGAGATCGGGCAGGGGGAGAGCAGTACTTC | CATSRDRAGGEQYF
TRBJ2-7 | TRBV6-1 | . | . | TGTGCCAGCAGTGAAGTGGCCTCCTACGAGCAGTACTTC | CASSEVASYEQYF
TRBJ2-2 | TRBV14 | . | TRBD2 | TGTGCCAGCAGCCGGGAACCGGGACTAGCTGAGCGCAAAATAAACACCGGGGAGCTGTTTTTT | CASSREPGLAERKINTGELFF
TRBJ2-3 | TRBV29-1 | few | . | TGCAGCGCGTCAAAACAGACTAGCACAGATACGCAGTATTTT | CSASKQTSTDTQYF
TRBJ2-1 | TRBV25-1 | . | . | TGTGCCAGCAGTGGGGTGACGAGGGTAGGTGAGCAGTTCTTC | CASSGVTRVGEQFF
TRBJ2-7 | TRBV20-1 | . | . | TGCAGTGCTAGAGATTTGGCGGTCAGCTCCTACGAGCAGTACTTC | CSARDLAVSSYEQYF
TRBJ2-6 | TRBV18 | few | TRBD1 | TGTGCCAGCTCACGGGACAGGGCATCTGGACCTGGGGCCAACGTCCTGACTTTC | CASSRDRASGPGANVLTF
TRBJ2-3 | TRBV20-1 | once | . | TGCAGTGCTCTAAGCGGGTCTAGCACAGATACGCAGTATTTT | CSALSGSSTDTQYF
TRBJ1-4 | TRBV25-1 | . | . | TGTGCCAGCAGACATTGGGGCGAAAAATTGTTTTTT | CASRHWGEKLFF
TRBJ2-6 | TRBV10-3 | . | . | TGTGCCATCAGTCAAAACGGGTTCTCTGGGGCCAACGTCCTGACTTTC | CAISQNGFSGANVLTF
TRBJ2-7 | TRBV7-9 | . | . | TGTGCCAGCAGCCCCACTAGCAGCTCCTACAATGAGCAGTACTTC | CASSPTSSSYNEQYF
TRBJ2-5 | TRBV20-1 | . | . | TGCAGTGTACAGGGAAGGGCGGGTCCGGGCGAGACCCAGTACTTC | CSVQGRAGPGETQYF
TRBJ2-5 | TRBV7-9 | . | . | TGTGCCAGCAGCGGCCGGGGAGCCACCGCGCACAGCCAAGAGACCCAGTACTTC | CASSGRGATAHSQETQYF
TRBJ2-7 | TRBV27 | once | . | TGTGCCAGCAGTCGCGAGGCCAGATCCTACGAGCAGTACTTC | CASSREARSYEQYF
TRBJ2-1 | TRBV27 | . | TRBD2 | TGTGCCAGCAGTTCCCTAGCCCCACTAGCGGGAGGCGATGAGCAGTTCTTC | CASSSLAPLAGGDEQFF
TRBJ1-5 | TRBV2 | . | . | TGTGCCAGCAGTGAATTGGGTAGGGGGACTCAGCCCCAGCATTTT | CASSELGRGTQPQHF
TRBJ2-7 | TRBV12-3/TRBV12-4 | . | TRBD1 | TGTGCCAGCAGTCCCCGACAGGGGACTTTAAAGAACGAGCAGTACTTC | CASSPRQGTLKNEQYF
TRBJ2-4 | TRBV7-9 | . | TRBD2 | TGTGCCAGCAGCTTTGCGACTAGCGCCAAAAACATTCAGTACTTC | CASSFATSAKNIQYF
TRBJ2-2 | TRBV5-4 | . | . | TGTGCCAGCAGCTTGGCCTCGGCAGGGGTCCCCGGGGAGCTGTTTTTT | CASSLASAGVPGELFF
TRBJ2-7 | TRBV3-1 | many | . | TGTGCCAGCAGCCAAGACCAGGGTGGGCAGTACTTC | CASSQDQGGQYF
TRBJ2-7 | TRBV29-1 | . | . | TGCAGCGCTGGTGACACTTCCTACGAGCAGTACTTC | CSAGDTSYEQYF
TRBJ2-1 | TRBV24-1 | few | TRBD2 | TGTGCCACCAGTGACCCAGCGGGAGGCAGCAATGAGCAGTTCTTC | CATSDPAGGSNEQFF
TRBJ2-6 | TRBV20-1 | few | TRBD1 | TGCAGTGCTAGAGCGGACAGGGGTAAACTCTCTGGGGCCAACGTCCTGACTTTC | CSARADRGKLSGANVLTF
TRBJ2-3 | TRBV7-9 | . | TRBD2 | TGTGCCAGCAGCTCCCCGGTTGGTGCGGGAGGGCCCTCAGATACGCAGTATTTT | CASSSPVGAGGPSDTQYF
TRBJ2-5 | TRBV27 | many | TRBD2 | TGTGCCAGCAGTTTCTCCTGGACTAGCGGGAGGGGGTTCGTAGAGACCCAGTACTTC | CASSFSWTSGRGFVETQYF
TRBJ2-3 | TRBV14 | few | . | TGTGCCAGCAGCTATACTCGGGATACGCAGTATTTT | CASSYTRDTQYF
TRBJ1-1 | TRBV13 | . | . | TGTGCCAGCAGCCTACAGGGTTTCTTGACTGAAGCTTTCTTT | CASSLQGFLTEAFF
TRBJ1-4 | TRBV6-2/TRBV6-3 | few | . | TGTGCCAGCACCGTAAGGACTTCAACTAATGAAAAACTGTTTTTT | CASTVRTSTNEKLFF
TRBJ2-1 | TRBV10-3 | many | . | TGTGCCATCAGGGGGGACCAACCCTACAATGAGCAGTTCTTC | CAIRGDQPYNEQFF
TRBJ2-7 | TRBV12-3/TRBV12-4 | few | . | TGTGCCAGCAGTGGGGGACTTTTTAACTACGAGCAGTACTTC | CASSGGLFNYEQYF
TRBJ2-7 | TRBV20-1 | . | . | TGCAGTGCCCCCGGGGCGAACTCCTACGAGCAGTACTTC | CSAPGANSYEQYF
TRBJ2-3 | TRBV7-2 | . | TRBD1 | TGTGCCAGCAGTTGGCAGGGGGAAGATACGCAGTATTTT | CASSWQGEDTQYF
TRBJ2-1 | TRBV10-3 | . | TRBD2 | TGTGCCATCAGTGGGACTAGCGGGACACATGAGCAGTTCTTC | CAISGTSGTHEQFF
TRBJ2-5 | TRBV10-3 | few | . | TGTGCCATCAGTGTTAGCGAAAAAGAGACCCAGTACTTC | CAISVSEKETQYF